What follows are 32 T cell receptor beta chains derived from one specimen sequenced in a study of Tregs in tolerant kidney transplant recipients. Data came from immunoSEQ multiplex PCR; TCRdb stores just in-frame clones and leaves some out. The data contain 68,000 or so clones, around 84% of them singletons. Material: CD4+ T cells from blood. Receptors originate from a human donor in good health.

The chain uses TRBV7-9 and TRBJ1-3, with 7 nucleotides matching TRBD1. V shed 5 bases and J 8 bases; nucleotides not matched to a gene: 9. The CDR3 is 14 amino acids. In germline, CDR1 is SEHNR, CDR2 FQNEAQ (reference sequence). CDR3 residues: CASSPDRVAYTIYF. The CDR3 DNA sequence: TGTGCCAGCAGCCCCGACAGGGTTGCATACACCATATATTTT.

The J gene is TRBJ1-3, the V gene TRBV5-4, with no clear D. The germline CDR1 and CDR2 sequences are SGHNT and YYREEE (reference sequence). The length of the CDR3 is 15 residues. Trimming left V 2 bases short and J 2 bases short, with 11 bases between. The CDR3 reads CASSLDKAAGNTIYF. In nucleotides, the CDR3 is TGTGCCAGCAGCTTAGACAAGGCCGCTGGAAACACCATATATTTT.

This clone was seen a handful of times. The genes are TRBV4-3 and TRBJ2-1; possible D gene TRBD1, 6 bases. CDR3 length equals 16 residues. Deletions cut 0 bases from V and 5 bases from J, with 14 bases between. Per the germline V gene, CDR1 is LGHNA and CDR2 is YSLEER. The CDR3 bases are TGCGCCAGCAGCCAAGATCTACGGGCAGGGGACAATGAGCAGTTCTTC. It codes for CASSQDLRAGDNEQFF.

The V gene is TRBV5-5, the J gene TRBJ2-7; D is perhaps TRBD1 (6 bases). The CDR3 sequence is 14 residues long. The V end was cut by 1 base, the J end by 0 bases, with 8 bases between. Per germline, CDR1 SGHKS and CDR2 YYEKEE (reference sequence). CDR3 loop: CASSLWTASYEQYF. CDR3 sequence (DNA): TGTGCCAGCAGCTTGTGGACAGCCTCCTACGAGCAGTACTTC.

The chain carries TRBV30 and TRBJ2-7; 7 bases are a match to TRBD2. Trimming at V came to 0 bases and at J to 1 base, leaving 15 bases not matched to a gene. Germline V gives CDR1 GTSNPN, CDR2 SVGIG (reference sequence). The length of the CDR3 is 18 residues. The CDR3 nucleotides read TGTGCCTGGAGTGTTAGGGACTATCCTCCGCGAAGGTCCTACGAGCAGTACTTC. This translates into CAWSVRDYPPRRSYEQYF.

The V call is TRBV27, the J call TRBJ1-5; D gene ambiguous. Trimming cost V 2 bases and J 9 bases, with 11 bases left between them. Germline assignment: CDR1 MNHEY and CDR2 SMNVEV (reference sequence). This CDR3 has 13 residues. CDR3 sequence: CASSLRGAGPQHF. The DNA of the CDR3 is TGTGCCAGCAGTTTACGGGGTGCCGGGCCCCAGCATTTT.

The chain recombines TRBV5-6 with TRBJ2-1; D possibly uses TRBD1 or TRBD2 (5 bases each). There are 14 residues in the CDR3. Looked up from germline, CDR1 is SGHDT and CDR2 is YYEEEE. V was trimmed by 3 bases and J by 7 bases, leaving 14 bases between them. The CDR3 DNA reads as TGTGCCAGCAGCTACGTGGGACCGGGGAATGAGCAGTTCTTC. Translating it yields CASSYVGPGNEQFF.

The chain uses TRBV30 and TRBJ1-3; D remains ambiguous. V lost 5 bases and J 10 bases, leaving 9 bases between the germline ends. In germline, CDR1 is GTSNPN, CDR2 SVGIG (reference sequence). The CDR3 covers 10 residues. The CDR3 DNA reads as TGTGCCTGGGGTATGGGGACCATATATTTT. This encodes CAWGMGTIYF.

The chain joins TRBV6-6 to TRBJ1-1; possibly TRBD1 for D (5 bases). This CDR3 is built from 12 residues. Looked up from germline, CDR1 is MNHNY and CDR2 is SVGAGI (reference sequence). V was shortened by 5 bases and J by 10 bases, with 14 bases between the two germline ends. The CDR3 DNA reads TGTGCCAGCAGTCCGGGGACTGTAGCAGCTTTCTTT. Its protein is CASSPGTVAAFF.

The rearrangement joins TRBV5-4 to TRBJ1-6; 8 nucleotides align to TRBD1. The V and J ends lost 4 bases and 6 bases, in that order; junction bases with no gene match: 9. There are 16 residues in the CDR3. Germline assignment: CDR1 SGHNT and CDR2 YYREEE (reference sequence). The CDR3 region is CASSLGTGFPNSPLHF. The CDR3 DNA reads as TGTGCCAGCAGCCTAGGGACAGGCTTTCCTAATTCACCCCTCCACTTT.

V gene TRBV27 combines with J gene TRBJ2-5; tentative D call: TRBD2 (6 bases). The V gene lost 3 bases and the J gene lost 4 bases, with 15 bases spanning the gap. CDR1 is MNHEY, CDR2 SMNVEV, per germline (reference sequence). The CDR3 is 15 amino acids. CDR3: CASSFGGNPPETQYF. In DNA, the CDR3 is TGTGCCAGCAGTTTCGGCGGGAACCCCCCAGAGACCCAGTACTTC.

The chain links TRBV21-1 to TRBJ2-1. TRBV21-1 is a documented pseudogene. The CDR3 contains 17 residues. CDR3 DNA sequence: TGTGCCAGCAGCAAGTACCCCACTGACCGCCATCTGGCTGAGCAGTTCTTC. Its protein product is CASSKYPTDRHLAEQFF.

The chain uses TRBV2 and TRBJ2-7, with D hard to call. There are 12 residues in the CDR3. Per germline, CDR1 SNHLY and CDR2 FYNNEI. V lost 5 bases and J lost 3, with 8 bases in between. DNA for the CDR3: TGTGCCAGCAGTCTCTCGGGCTACGAGCAGTACTTC. Its protein is CASSLSGYEQYF.

The V call is TRBV5-4, the J call TRBJ2-1; TRBD2 might be the D (6 bases). The V gene's germline CDR1 is SGHNT and CDR2 YYREEE (reference sequence). The CDR3 totals 14 residues. V was clipped by 4 bases and J by 4 bases, with 12 bases between them. The DNA for the CDR3 is TGTGCCAGCAGCCCCAAGGGAGGATACAATGAGCAGTTCTTC. Protein product: CASSPKGGYNEQFF.

This sequence joins TRBV4-1 and TRBJ2-3, with TRBD2 matching over 8 bases. Germline V CDR1 and CDR2: MGHRA, YSYEKL. The CDR3 runs to 18 residues. With V trimmed by 0 bases and J by 0 bases, 8 bases remained unmatched. CDR3 sequence reads: CASSQESARGGSTDTQYF. The CDR3 region has the DNA TGCGCCAGCAGCCAAGAGTCCGCGCGCGGGGGGAGCACAGATACGCAGTATTTT.

The sample holds one count of this clone. Other DNA sequences in the sample encode the same CDR3. This CDR3 is CASSLVAGDTEAFF. The CDR3 bases are TGCGCCAGCAGCTTGGTGGCAGGGGACACTGAAGCTTTCTTT. The chain uses TRBV5-1 and TRBJ1-1; possibly TRBD1 for D (6 bases). This CDR3 region has 14 residues. The V end was cut by 0 bases, the J end by 3 bases, with 9 bases between. Germline-derived CDR1 and CDR2 are SGHRS and YFSETQ.

This chain links TRBV20-1 with TRBJ1-1; TRBD1 might be the D (6 bases). The V end was cut by 7 bases, the J end by 10 bases, with 16 bases between. The CDR3 totals 11 residues. CDR1 and CDR2 (germline): DFQATT, SNEGSKA (reference sequence). The CDR3 region has the DNA TGCAGTGTGAAACAGGGACCCAGAGCTTTCTTT. This translates into CSVKQGPRAFF.

The J gene is TRBJ2-4, the V gene TRBV7-6, with D perhaps matching TRBD2 (6 bases). Trimming shortened V by 2 bases and J by 1 base, and 21 bases separated the two germline ends. Germline-derived CDR1 and CDR2 are SGHVS and FNYEAQ. There are 19 residues in the CDR3. The CDR3 reads CASSLYPPGQGGAKNIQYF. CDR3 nucleotides: TGTGCCAGCAGCTTATACCCCCCCGGGCAGGGAGGCGCCAAAAACATTCAGTACTTC.

The chain uses TRBV25-1 and TRBJ2-2; no reliable D call. Trimming pared 2 bases from V and 2 bases from J, leaving 3 bases between. This CDR3 region has 13 residues. From germline, CDR1 is MGHDK and CDR2 SYGVNS. The chain's CDR3 is CASSEINTGELFF. The CDR3 region has the DNA TGTGCCAGCAGTGAAATCAACACCGGGGAGCTGTTTTTT. The full variable domain, completed using reference TRBV25-1 and TRBJ2-2, is EADIYQTPRYLVIGTGKKITLECSQTMGHDKMYWYQQDPGMELHLIHYSYGVNSTEKGDLSSESTVSRIRTEHFPLTLESARPSHTSQYLCASSEINTGELFFGEGSRLTVL.

This clone was counted once. The chain combines TRBV6-5 with TRBJ1-2; D remains unclear. Trimming stripped 7 bases from V and 0 bases from J, with 12 bases between. The CDR3 covers 14 residues. Germline-derived CDR1 and CDR2 are MNHEY and SVGAGI. The CDR3 loop reads CASIPGITNYGYTF. DNA for the CDR3: TGTGCCAGCATCCCGGGAATTACTAACTATGGCTACACCTTC.

This clone was detected only once. The chain links TRBV6-6 to TRBJ2-4; D is unresolved. Per germline, CDR1 MNHNY and CDR2 SVGAGI (reference sequence). The CDR3 loop spans 15 amino acids. V lost 6 bases and J lost 0, with 12 bases in between. Here the CDR3 reads CASRYPDTAKNIQYF. The CDR3 nucleotides read TGTGCCAGCAGGTACCCCGATACAGCCAAAAACATTCAGTACTTC.

V and J are TRBV5-1 and TRBJ2-3; 9 positions match TRBD1. J lost 0 bases, V lost 0 bases, and 8 bases had no gene match. The CDR3 is made up of 18 amino acids. Looked up from germline, CDR1 is SGHRS and CDR2 is YFSETQ. This CDR3 is CASSLGPGQGLSTDTQYF. The CDR3 DNA reads TGCGCCAGCAGCTTGGGTCCGGGACAGGGCCTAAGCACAGATACGCAGTATTTT.

The chain is built from TRBV29-1 and TRBJ2-3; D gene uncertain. CDR3 length equals 14 residues. Germline V gives CDR1 SQVTM, CDR2 ANQGSEA. Trimming stripped 7 bases from V and 2 bases from J, with 16 bases between. The CDR3: CSAPPWNSTDTQYF. The CDR3 DNA reads TGCAGCGCCCCCCCTTGGAACTCCACAGATACGCAGTATTTT.

V and J are TRBV7-2 and TRBJ1-2; 7 nucleotides agree with TRBD1. The CDR3 loop spans 17 amino acids. In germline, CDR1 is SGHTA, CDR2 FQGNSA. V lost 3 bases to trimming and J lost 6 bases; unmatched junction nucleotides: 16. CDR3: CASSLGLRQGVANGYTF. Written as DNA, the CDR3 is TGTGCCAGCAGCTTGGGGCTCAGACAGGGAGTTGCTAATGGCTACACCTTC.

The count of this clone is one. The chain links TRBV7-2 to TRBJ2-3, with D unresolved. Looked up from germline, CDR1 is SGHTA and CDR2 is FQGNSA. V lost 5 bases and J lost 6, with 12 bases in between. The CDR3 covers 13 residues. This CDR3 reads CASSAMLVDTQYF. The CDR3 nucleotides read TGTGCCAGCAGCGCGATGCTAGTTGATACGCAGTATTTT.

The chain links TRBV5-5 to TRBJ2-7; no clear D. Germline V gives CDR1 SGHKS, CDR2 YYEKEE (reference sequence). The CDR3 sequence is 12 residues long. V lost 0 bases and J lost 3, with 4 bases in between. CDR3 bases: TGTGCCAGCAGCTTGGCCCTCTACGAGCAGTACTTC. Its translation: CASSLALYEQYF.

The J gene is TRBJ2-5, the V gene TRBV5-1, with no clear D. Germline V gene lookup returns CDR1 SGHRS and CDR2 YFSETQ. Trimming took off 3 bases at V and 3 bases at J, with 3 bases between the two ends. The CDR3 sequence is 11 residues long. CDR3 in DNA: TGCGCCAGCAGCTCGAAAGAGACCCAGTACTTC. It codes for CASSSKETQYF.

V usage is TRBV18 and J usage is TRBJ1-1; a possible D gene is TRBD1 (5 bases). Germline V lookup: CDR1 KGHSH, CDR2 LQKENI. V shed 3 bases and J shed 10 bases, with 15 bases lying between them. This CDR3 contains 13 residues. The CDR3, as DNA: TGTGCCAGCTCACCCCGGGATGGGCAGGGAGCTTTCTTT. Translating it yields CASSPRDGQGAFF. Combining the CDR3 with reference TRBV18 and TRBJ1-1 gives the whole variable domain NAGVMQNPRHLVRRRGQEARLRCSPMKGHSHVYWYRQLPEEGLKFMVYLQKENIIDESGMPKERFSAEFPKEGPSILRIQQVVRGDSAAYFCASSPRDGQGAFFGQGTRLTVV.

The chain joins TRBV11-2 to TRBJ2-3; no reliable D call. This CDR3 comprises 14 residues. V was pared by 1 base and J by 5 bases, with 10 bases between. Germline loops: CDR1 SGHAT, CDR2 FQNNGV. CDR3 coding DNA: TGTGCCAGCAGCTTAGGTTCTAGAGGAGATACGCAGTATTTT. Translated, it gives CASSLGSRGDTQYF. Variable domain in full (rest from reference TRBV11-2 and TRBJ2-3): EAGVAQSPRYKIIEKRQSVAFWCNPISGHATLYWYQQILGQGPKLLIQFQNNGVVDDSQLPKDRFSAERLKGVDSTLKIQPAKLEDSAVYLCASSLGSRGDTQYFGPGTRLTVL.

The chain has TRBV18 and TRBJ2-3; D is unclear. Germline lookup yields CDR1 KGHSH and CDR2 LQKENI. V was trimmed by 6 bases and J by 0 bases, leaving 4 bases between them. The CDR3 loop spans 12 amino acids. This CDR3 reads CASSSSTDTQYF. The CDR3 nucleotides are TGTGCCAGCTCCTCTAGCACAGATACGCAGTATTTT.

As DNA, the CDR3 is TGTGCCAGCAGTTTTAGGGAAGATCAGCCCCAGCATTTT. It is translated as CASSFREDQPQHF. J is TRBJ1-5 and V is TRBV27; D gene unclear. Germline V CDR1 and CDR2: MNHEY, SMNVEV (reference sequence). V was pared by 3 bases and J by 5 bases, with 8 bases between. The CDR3 spans 13 residues.

The gene calls are TRBV5-1 and TRBJ1-1; 8 positions match TRBD1. V shed 4 bases and J 5 bases; nucleotides not matched to a gene: 7. The CDR3 runs to 14 residues. Germline CDR1 reads SGHRS; CDR2 reads YFSETQ. The CDR3 nucleotides are TGCGCCAGCAGCGCTACAGGGGGAGGGACTGAAGCTTTCTTT. The encoded protein is CASSATGGGTEAFF.